Listed below are T cell receptor beta chains from one sample, sequenced in a study of CD8 T cells in Susac syndrome. TCRdb independently ran MiXCR on the immunoSEQ multiplex PCR reads; one entry per CDR3 protein. The sample carries more than 70,000 distinct CDR3 sequences, 90% to 95% recorded once. The specimen was CD8+ T cells from PBMCs. These receptors were taken from a human donor in good health. Each CDR3 is given with its conserved first and last residue. D genes are given only for firm matches.

D gene	J gene	V gene	CDR3 protein	CDR3 DNA
.	TRBJ2-7	TRBV7-9	CASSLVGGPTYEQYF	TGTGCCAGCAGCTTAGTAGGGGGGCCCACCTACGAGCAGTACTTC
TRBD2	TRBJ2-7	TRBV7-2	CASRSLAGEGYF	TGTGCCAGCAGGTCACTAGCGGGGGAGGGGTACTTC
TRBD2	TRBJ2-3	TRBV4-2	CASSQEGSGVTDTQYF	TGTGCCAGCAGCCAAGAAGGTAGCGGGGTCACAGATACGCAGTATTTT
.	TRBJ2-7	TRBV4-1	CASSQDLNSLYEQYF	TGCGCCAGCAGCCAAGATTTAAACTCCCTCTACGAGCAGTACTTC
TRBD1	TRBJ2-3	TRBV5-6	CASSSGTGGSQYF	TGTGCCAGCAGCTCCGGGACAGGGGGTTCGCAGTATTTT
.	TRBJ1-1	TRBV5-4	CASSYSSDAGAEAFF	TGTGCCAGCAGCTACTCGTCGGACGCGGGCGCTGAAGCTTTCTTT
.	TRBJ1-3	TRBV29-1	CSVEDQNVGSGNTIYF	TGCAGCGTTGAAGATCAGAACGTCGGCTCTGGAAACACCATATATTTT
TRBD2	TRBJ2-3	TRBV2	CASSETPGLPADTQYF	TGTGCCAGCAGTGAGACCCCGGGACTACCCGCTGATACGCAGTATTTT
.	TRBJ1-2	TRBV9	CASSGGHNANYGYTF	TGTGCCAGCAGCGGTGGACACAACGCTAACTATGGCTACACCTTC
TRBD2	TRBJ2-1	TRBV10-3	CAISESSGGAYYEQFF	TGTGCCATCAGTGAGTCGAGCGGGGGGGCCTACTATGAGCAGTTCTTC
.	TRBJ1-3	TRBV9	CASSLNALPGNTIYF	TGTGCCAGCAGCCTTAACGCCCTGCCTGGAAACACCATATATTTT
.	TRBJ1-1	TRBV6-5	CASTYGVGNTEAFF	TGTGCCAGCACTTACGGCGTTGGGAACACTGAAGCTTTCTTT
.	TRBJ2-5	TRBV29-1	CSVGRQETQYF	TGCAGCGTAGGCCGCCAAGAGACCCAGTACTTC
TRBD2	TRBJ2-1	TRBV20-1	CSARTSGVSYNEQFF	TGCAGTGCCAGGACCAGCGGGGTCTCCTACAATGAGCAGTTCTTC
TRBD1	TRBJ2-7	TRBV11-3	CASSSRDRDGEQYF	TGTGCCAGCAGCTCCCGGGACAGGGATGGCGAGCAGTACTTC
.	TRBJ1-1	TRBV29-1	CSVDPGDTEAFF	TGCAGCGTTGATCCGGGGGACACTGAAGCTTTCTTT
.	TRBJ2-3	TRBV29-1	CSVGSGEADTQYF	TGCAGCGTTGGATCAGGGGAGGCAGATACGCAGTATTTT
.	TRBJ1-1	TRBV27	CASSLWQQNTEAFF	TGTGCCAGCAGTTTATGGCAGCAGAACACTGAAGCTTTCTTT
.	TRBJ2-5	TRBV29-1	CSVDRPRDTPTLGETQYF	TGCAGCGTTGACCGTCCCCGGGACACACCGACCCTTGGGGAGACCCAGTACTTC
.	TRBJ2-3	TRBV13	CASSLRASTDTQYF	TGTGCCAGCAGCTTACGGGCTAGCACAGATACGCAGTATTTT
.	TRBJ2-3	TRBV3-1	CASSQGLGLTDTQYF	TGTGCCAGCAGCCAAGGACTAGGTCTAACAGATACGCAGTATTTT
.	TRBJ1-6	TRBV20-1	CSARAQRINSPLHF	TGCAGTGCTAGAGCCCAGAGGATCAATTCACCCCTCCACTTT
.	TRBJ1-1	TRBV16	CASSQSGVVNTEAFF	TGTGCCAGCAGCCAATCAGGGGTGGTGAACACTGAAGCTTTCTTT
TRBD1	TRBJ2-4	TRBV19	CASSMYGEGAQNIQYF	TGTGCCAGTAGTATGTACGGAGAGGGGGCCCAAAACATTCAGTACTTC
.	TRBJ2-7	TRBV9	CASSAGTTGSEQYF	TGTGCCAGCAGCGCTGGGACCACAGGGAGCGAGCAGTACTTC
.	TRBJ2-3	TRBV5-1	CASSLSGGTQYF	TGCGCCAGCAGCTTGAGTGGGGGGACGCAGTATTTT
TRBD1	TRBJ1-2	TRBV20-1	CSARGQGRYGYTF	TGCAGTGCTAGAGGACAGGGTCGATATGGCTACACCTTC
.	TRBJ2-5	TRBV3-1	CASSQESVLAPDQYF	TGTGCCAGCAGCCAAGAATCGGTACTAGCCCCGGACCAGTACTTC
.	TRBJ1-1	TRBV7-9	CASSSDRNTEAFF	TGTGCCAGCAGCTCAGACAGGAACACTGAAGCTTTCTTT
.	TRBJ2-2	TRBV9	CASSVDERPGELFF	TGTGCCAGCAGCGTAGACGAACGTCCCGGGGAGCTGTTTTTT
TRBD2	TRBJ2-5	TRBV3-1	CASSQPSGTSVQETQYF	TGTGCCAGCAGCCAGCCTTCCGGGACTAGCGTACAAGAGACCCAGTACTTC
.	TRBJ2-1	TRBV20-1	CSAALYGGVRPLSYNEQFF	TGCAGTGCAGCTTTATATGGCGGGGTTCGCCCCCTCTCCTACAATGAGCAGTTCTTC
.	TRBJ2-1	TRBV4-1	CASTPRENSYNEQFF	TGCGCCAGCACCCCAAGGGAAAACTCCTACAATGAGCAGTTCTTC
.	TRBJ2-5	TRBV24-1	CATSDSTVGETQYF	TGTGCCACCAGTGATTCGACAGTGGGAGAGACCCAGTACTTC
.	TRBJ2-3	TRBV2	CASRGVPGEQYF	TGTGCCAGCAGAGGGGTACCGGGGGAGCAGTATTTT
.	TRBJ1-1	TRBV7-9	CASSYFRTEAFF	TGTGCCAGCAGCTACTTTAGGACTGAAGCTTTCTTT
TRBD2	TRBJ2-1	TRBV15	CATSWLAGGSYNEQFF	TGTGCCACCAGCTGGTTAGCGGGGGGCTCCTACAATGAGCAGTTCTTC
.	TRBJ1-1	TRBV9	CASSQGSGNAFF	TGTGCCAGCAGCCAGGGGTCCGGGAATGCTTTCTTT
.	TRBJ2-1	TRBV29-1	CSVPRGPAPISSSYNEQFF	TGCAGCGTCCCTCGGGGGCCTGCACCAATATCTAGCTCCTACAATGAGCAGTTCTTC
TRBD2	TRBJ2-6	TRBV13	CASSYGGDSGANVLTF	TGTGCCAGCAGCTATGGGGGGGACTCTGGGGCCAACGTCCTGACTTTC
TRBD1	TRBJ2-7	TRBV7-8	CASSHGQAYEQYF	TGTGCCAGCAGCCACGGACAGGCCTACGAGCAGTACTTC
.	TRBJ2-7	TRBV7-9	CASSLLDSSYEQYF	TGTGCCAGCAGCTTACTGGACAGTTCCTACGAGCAGTACTTC
.	TRBJ2-7	TRBV7-9	CASSPRSIGMWNEQYF	TGTGCCAGCAGCCCCAGGAGTATTGGGATGTGGAACGAGCAGTACTTC
.	TRBJ1-1	TRBV30	CAWTPGPNTEAFF	TGTGCCTGGACCCCGGGCCCGAACACTGAAGCTTTCTTT
.	TRBJ1-1	TRBV9	CASSGSPTRTEAFF	TGTGCCAGCAGCGGGAGTCCAACTCGGACTGAAGCTTTCTTT
TRBD1	TRBJ2-7	TRBV9	CASSVGAGGPYEQYF	TGTGCCAGCAGCGTAGGGGCAGGGGGCCCCTACGAGCAGTACTTC
TRBD2	TRBJ2-7	TRBV29-1	CSVEPLSAGGSYEQYF	TGCAGCGTTGAACCGCTTTCGGCGGGGGGTTCATACGAGCAGTACTTC